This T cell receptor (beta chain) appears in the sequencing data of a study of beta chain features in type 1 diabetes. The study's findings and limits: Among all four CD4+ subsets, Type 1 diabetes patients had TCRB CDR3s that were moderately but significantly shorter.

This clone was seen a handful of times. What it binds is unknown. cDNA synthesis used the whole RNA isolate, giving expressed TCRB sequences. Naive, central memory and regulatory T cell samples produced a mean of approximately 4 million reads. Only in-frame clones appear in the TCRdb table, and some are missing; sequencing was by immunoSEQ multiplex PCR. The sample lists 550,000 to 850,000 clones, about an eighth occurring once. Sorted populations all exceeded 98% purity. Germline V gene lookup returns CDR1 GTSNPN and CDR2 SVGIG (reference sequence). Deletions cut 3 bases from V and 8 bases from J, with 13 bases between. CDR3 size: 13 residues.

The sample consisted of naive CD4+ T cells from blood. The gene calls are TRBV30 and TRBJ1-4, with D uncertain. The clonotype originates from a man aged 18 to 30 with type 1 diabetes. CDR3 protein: CAWSVGLGEKLFF. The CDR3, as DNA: TGTGCCTGGAGCGTCGGACTGGGGGAAAAACTGTTTTTT.